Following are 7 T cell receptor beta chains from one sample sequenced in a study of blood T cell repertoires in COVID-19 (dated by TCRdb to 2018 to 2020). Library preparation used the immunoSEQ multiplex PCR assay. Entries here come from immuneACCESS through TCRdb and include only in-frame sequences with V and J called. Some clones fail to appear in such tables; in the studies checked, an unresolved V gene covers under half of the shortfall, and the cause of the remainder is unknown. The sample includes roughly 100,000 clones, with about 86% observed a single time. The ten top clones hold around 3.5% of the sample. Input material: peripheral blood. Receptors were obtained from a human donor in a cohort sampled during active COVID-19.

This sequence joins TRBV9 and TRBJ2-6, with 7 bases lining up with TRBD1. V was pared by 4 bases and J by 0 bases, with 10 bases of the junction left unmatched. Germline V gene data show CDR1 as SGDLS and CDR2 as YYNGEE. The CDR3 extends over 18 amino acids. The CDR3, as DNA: TGTGCCAGCAGCCCCACGAGGACAGGACCCTCTGGGGCCAACGTCCTGACTTTC. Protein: CASSPTRTGPSGANVLTF.

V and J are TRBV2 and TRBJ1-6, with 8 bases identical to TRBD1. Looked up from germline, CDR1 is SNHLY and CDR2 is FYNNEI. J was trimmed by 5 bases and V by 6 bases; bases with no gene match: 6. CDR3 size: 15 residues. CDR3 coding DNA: TGTGCCAGCAGGTTGCAGGGGGCGAATAATTCACCCCTCCACTTT. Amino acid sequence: CASRLQGANNSPLHF.

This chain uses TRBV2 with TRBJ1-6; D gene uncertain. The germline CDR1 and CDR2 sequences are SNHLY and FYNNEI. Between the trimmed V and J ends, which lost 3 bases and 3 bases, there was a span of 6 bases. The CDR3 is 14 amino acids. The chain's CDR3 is CASSDSHYNSPLHF. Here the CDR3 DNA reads TGTGCCAGCAGTGATAGCCACTATAATTCACCCCTCCACTTT.

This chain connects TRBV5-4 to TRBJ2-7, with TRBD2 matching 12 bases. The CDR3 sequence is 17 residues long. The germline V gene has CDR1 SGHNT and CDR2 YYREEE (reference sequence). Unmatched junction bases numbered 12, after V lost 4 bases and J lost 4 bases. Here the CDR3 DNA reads TGTGCCAGCAGCCGCTACCTGACTAGCGGGAGTAGTTACGAGCAGTACTTC. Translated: CASSRYLTSGSSYEQYF.

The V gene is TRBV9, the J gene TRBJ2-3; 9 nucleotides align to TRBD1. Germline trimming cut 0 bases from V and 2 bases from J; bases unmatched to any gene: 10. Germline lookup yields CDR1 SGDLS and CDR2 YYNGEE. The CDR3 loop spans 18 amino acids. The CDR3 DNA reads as TGTGCCAGCAGCGTAGGGGGGAACACAGGGGGCCCCACAGATACGCAGTATTTT. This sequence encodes CASSVGGNTGGPTDTQYF.

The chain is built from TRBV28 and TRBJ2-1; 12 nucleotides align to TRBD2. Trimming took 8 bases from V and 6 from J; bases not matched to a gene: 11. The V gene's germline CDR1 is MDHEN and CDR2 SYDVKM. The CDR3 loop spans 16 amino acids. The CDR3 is CASSTSGRVLGNEQFF. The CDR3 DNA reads TGTGCCAGCTCGACTAGCGGGAGAGTTTTGGGCAATGAGCAGTTCTTC.

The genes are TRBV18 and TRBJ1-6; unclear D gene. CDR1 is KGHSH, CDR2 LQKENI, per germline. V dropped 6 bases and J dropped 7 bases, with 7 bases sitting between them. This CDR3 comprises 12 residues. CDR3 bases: TGTGCCAGCTCGACCGGGAATTCACCCCTCCACTTT. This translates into CASSTGNSPLHF.